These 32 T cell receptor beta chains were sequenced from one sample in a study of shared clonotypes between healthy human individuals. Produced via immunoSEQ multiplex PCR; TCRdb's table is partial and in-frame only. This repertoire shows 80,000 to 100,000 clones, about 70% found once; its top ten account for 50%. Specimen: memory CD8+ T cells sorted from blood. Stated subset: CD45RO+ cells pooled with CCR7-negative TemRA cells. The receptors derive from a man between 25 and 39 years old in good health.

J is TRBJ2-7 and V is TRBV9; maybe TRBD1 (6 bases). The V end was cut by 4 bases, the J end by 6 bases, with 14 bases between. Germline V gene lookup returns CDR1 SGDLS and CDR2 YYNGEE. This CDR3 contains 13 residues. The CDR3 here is CASSPRRGGEQYF. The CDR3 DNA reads TGTGCCAGCAGCCCTCGTAGAGGGGGCGAGCAGTACTTC.

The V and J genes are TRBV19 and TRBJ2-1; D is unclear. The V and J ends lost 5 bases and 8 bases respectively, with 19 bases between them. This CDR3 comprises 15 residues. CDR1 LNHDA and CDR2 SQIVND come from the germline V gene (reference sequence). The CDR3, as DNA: TGTGCCAGTAGTCCAACTCCGGAATCCTATCATGAGCAGTTCTTC. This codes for CASSPTPESYHEQFF.

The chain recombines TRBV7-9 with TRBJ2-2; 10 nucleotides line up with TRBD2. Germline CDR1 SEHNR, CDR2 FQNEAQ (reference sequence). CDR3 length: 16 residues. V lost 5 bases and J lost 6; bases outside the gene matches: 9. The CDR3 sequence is CASSPLSGRESGELFF. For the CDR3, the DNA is TGTGCCAGCAGCCCCCTGAGCGGGAGGGAGTCCGGGGAGCTGTTTTTT.

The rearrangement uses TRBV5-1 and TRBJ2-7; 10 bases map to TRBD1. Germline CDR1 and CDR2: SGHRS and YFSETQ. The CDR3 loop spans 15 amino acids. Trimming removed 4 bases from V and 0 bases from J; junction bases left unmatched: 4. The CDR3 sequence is CASSNRDRGSYEQYF. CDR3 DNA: TGCGCCAGCAGCAACCGGGACAGGGGCTCCTACGAGCAGTACTTC. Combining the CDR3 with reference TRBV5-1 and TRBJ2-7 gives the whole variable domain KAGVTQTPRYLIKTRGQQVTLSCSPISGHRSVSWYQQTPGQGLQFLFEYFSETQRNKGNFPGRFSGRQFSNSRSEMNVSTLELGDSALYLCASSNRDRGSYEQYFGPGTRLTVT.

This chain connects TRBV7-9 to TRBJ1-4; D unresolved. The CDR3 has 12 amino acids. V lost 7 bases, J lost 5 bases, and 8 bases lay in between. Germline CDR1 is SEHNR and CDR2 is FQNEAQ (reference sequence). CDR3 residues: CASTQKNEKLFF. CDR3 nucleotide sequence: TGTGCCAGCACCCAAAAAAATGAAAAACTGTTTTTT.

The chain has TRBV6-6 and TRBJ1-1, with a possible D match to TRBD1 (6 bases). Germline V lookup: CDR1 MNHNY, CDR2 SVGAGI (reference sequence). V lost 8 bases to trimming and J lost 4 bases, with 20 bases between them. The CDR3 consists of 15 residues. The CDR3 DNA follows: TGTGCCAGCCGAGCGGACAGCCCCCTCGTCACTGAAGCTTTCTTT. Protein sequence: CASRADSPLVTEAFF.

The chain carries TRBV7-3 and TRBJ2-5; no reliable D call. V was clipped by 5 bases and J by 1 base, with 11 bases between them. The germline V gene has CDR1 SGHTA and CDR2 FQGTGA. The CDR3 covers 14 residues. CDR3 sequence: CASSPFLTQETQYF. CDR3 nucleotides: TGTGCCAGCAGCCCCTTCCTGACCCAAGAGACCCAGTACTTC.

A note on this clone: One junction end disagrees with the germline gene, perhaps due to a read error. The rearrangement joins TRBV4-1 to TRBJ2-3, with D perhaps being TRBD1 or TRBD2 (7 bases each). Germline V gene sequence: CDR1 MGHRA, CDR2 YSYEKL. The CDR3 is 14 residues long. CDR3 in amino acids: CACRGAGGTDTQYF. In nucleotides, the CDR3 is TGCGCCTGCAGGGGGGCGGGAGGCACAGATACGCAGTATTTT.

CDR3 amino acids: CASSEEGQADTQYF. DNA for the CDR3: TGTGCCAGCAGTGAAGAGGGGCAGGCAGATACGCAGTATTTT. The V call is TRBV6-4, the J call TRBJ2-3; D assignment may be TRBD1 or TRBD2 (5 bases each). Germline V gene data show CDR1 as MRHNA and CDR2 as SNTAGT. There are 14 residues in the CDR3. Trimming left V 3 bases short and J 4 bases short, with 11 bases between.

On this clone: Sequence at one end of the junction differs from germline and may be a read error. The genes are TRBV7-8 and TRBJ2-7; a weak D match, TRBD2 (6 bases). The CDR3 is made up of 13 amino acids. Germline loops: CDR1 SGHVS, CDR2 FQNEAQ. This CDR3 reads CASSLDGTVKPTF. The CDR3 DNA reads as TGTGCCAGCAGCTTAGACGGGACTGTTAAACCCACCTTC.

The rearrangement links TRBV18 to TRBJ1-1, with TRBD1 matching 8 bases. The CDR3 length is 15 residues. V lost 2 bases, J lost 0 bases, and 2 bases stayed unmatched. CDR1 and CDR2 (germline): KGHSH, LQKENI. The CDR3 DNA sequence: TGTGCCAGCTCACCAGGACAGGGCCTGAACACTGAAGCTTTCTTT. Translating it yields CASSPGQGLNTEAFF.

The DNA of the CDR3 is TGTGCCAGCAGTTTAGGACAGTTCTACAATGAGCAGTTCTTC. It codes for CASSLGQFYNEQFF. The chain employs TRBV27 and TRBJ2-1; weak D call: TRBD1 (6 bases). Germline V gene sequence: CDR1 MNHEY, CDR2 SMNVEV (reference sequence). The CDR3 length is 14 residues. V was clipped by 2 bases and J by 3 bases, with 8 bases between them.

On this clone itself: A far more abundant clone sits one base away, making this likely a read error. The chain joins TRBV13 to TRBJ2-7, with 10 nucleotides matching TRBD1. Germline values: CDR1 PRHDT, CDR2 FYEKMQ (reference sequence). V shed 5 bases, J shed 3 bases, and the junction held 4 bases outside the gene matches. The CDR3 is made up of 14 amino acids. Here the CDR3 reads CASSPGTGDYEQYF. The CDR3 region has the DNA TGTGCCAGCAGCCCCGGGACAGGGGACTACGAGCAGTACTTC.

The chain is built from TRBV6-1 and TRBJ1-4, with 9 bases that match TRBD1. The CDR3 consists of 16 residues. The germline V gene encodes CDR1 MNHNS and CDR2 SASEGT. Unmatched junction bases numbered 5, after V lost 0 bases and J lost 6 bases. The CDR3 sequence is CASSEASGTGHEKLFF. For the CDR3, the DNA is TGTGCCAGCAGTGAAGCCTCCGGGACAGGGCATGAAAAACTGTTTTTT.

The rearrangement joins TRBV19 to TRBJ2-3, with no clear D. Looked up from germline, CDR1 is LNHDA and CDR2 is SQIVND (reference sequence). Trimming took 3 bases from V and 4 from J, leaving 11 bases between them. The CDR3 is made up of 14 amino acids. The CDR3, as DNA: TGTGCCAGTAGTATTGTTAGCTTCTCAGATACGCAGTATTTT. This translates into CASSIVSFSDTQYF.

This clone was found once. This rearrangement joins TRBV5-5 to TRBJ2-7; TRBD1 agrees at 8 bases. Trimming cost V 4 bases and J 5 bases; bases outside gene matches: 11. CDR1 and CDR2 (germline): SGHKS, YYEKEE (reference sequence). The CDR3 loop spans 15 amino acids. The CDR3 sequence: CASSPRIQGEDEQYF. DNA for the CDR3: TGTGCCAGCAGCCCCAGGATACAGGGGGAGGACGAGCAGTACTTC.

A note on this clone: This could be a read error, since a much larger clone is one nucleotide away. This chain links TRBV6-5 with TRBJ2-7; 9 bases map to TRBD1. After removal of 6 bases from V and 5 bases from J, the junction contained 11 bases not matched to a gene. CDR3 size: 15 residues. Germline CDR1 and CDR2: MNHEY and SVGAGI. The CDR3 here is CASSISGTGTHEQYF. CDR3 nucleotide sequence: TGTGCCAGCAGCATATCCGGGACAGGGACCCACGAGCAGTACTTC.

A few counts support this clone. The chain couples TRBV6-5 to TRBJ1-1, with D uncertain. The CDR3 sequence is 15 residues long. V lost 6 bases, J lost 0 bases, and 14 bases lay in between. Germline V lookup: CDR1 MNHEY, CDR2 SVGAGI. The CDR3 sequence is CASRQKGGLNTEAFF. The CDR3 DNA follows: TGTGCCAGCAGACAGAAGGGAGGTCTGAACACTGAAGCTTTCTTT.

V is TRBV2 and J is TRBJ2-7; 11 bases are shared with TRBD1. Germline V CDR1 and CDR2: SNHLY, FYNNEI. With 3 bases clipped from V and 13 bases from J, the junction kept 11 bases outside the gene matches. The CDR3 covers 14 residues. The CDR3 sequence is CASSDTGTGGGQYF. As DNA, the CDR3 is TGTGCCAGCAGTGACACCGGGACAGGGGGAGGCCAATACTTC.

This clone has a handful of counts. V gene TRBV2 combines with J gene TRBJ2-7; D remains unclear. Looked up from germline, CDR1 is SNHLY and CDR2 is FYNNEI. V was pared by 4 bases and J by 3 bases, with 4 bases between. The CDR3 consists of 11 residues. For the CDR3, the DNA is TGTGCCAGCAGTGTGAACTACGAGCAGTACTTC. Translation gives CASSVNYEQYF.

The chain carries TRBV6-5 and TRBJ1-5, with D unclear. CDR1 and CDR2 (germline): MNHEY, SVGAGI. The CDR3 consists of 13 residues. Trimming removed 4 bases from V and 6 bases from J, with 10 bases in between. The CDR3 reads CASSSSYAQPQHF. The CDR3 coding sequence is TGTGCCAGCAGTTCTTCATACGCTCAGCCCCAGCATTTT.

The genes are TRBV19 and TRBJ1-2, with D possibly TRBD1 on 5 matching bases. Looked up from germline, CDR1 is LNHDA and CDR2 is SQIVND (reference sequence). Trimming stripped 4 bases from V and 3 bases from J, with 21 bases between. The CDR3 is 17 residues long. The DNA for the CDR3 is TGTGCCAGTAGTAAGACCGTGGGGGTCGACGGACACTATGGCTACACCTTC. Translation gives CASSKTVGVDGHYGYTF.

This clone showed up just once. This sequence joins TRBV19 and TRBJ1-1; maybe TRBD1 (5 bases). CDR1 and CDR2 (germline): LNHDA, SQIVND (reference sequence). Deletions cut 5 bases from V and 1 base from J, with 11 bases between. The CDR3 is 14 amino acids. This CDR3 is CASSDGGSNTEAFF. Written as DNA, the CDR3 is TGTGCCAGTAGTGATGGGGGGTCGAACACTGAAGCTTTCTTT.

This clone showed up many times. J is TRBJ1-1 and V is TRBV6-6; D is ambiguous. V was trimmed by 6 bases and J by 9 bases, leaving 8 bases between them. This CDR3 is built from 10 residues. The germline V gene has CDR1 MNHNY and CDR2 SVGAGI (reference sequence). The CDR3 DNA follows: TGTGCCAGCAGCCCCACGCAAGCTTTCTTT. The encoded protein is CASSPTQAFF.

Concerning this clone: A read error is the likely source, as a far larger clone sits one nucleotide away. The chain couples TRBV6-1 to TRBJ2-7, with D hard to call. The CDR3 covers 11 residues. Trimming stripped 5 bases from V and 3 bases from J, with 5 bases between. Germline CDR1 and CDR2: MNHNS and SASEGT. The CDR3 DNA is TGTGCCAGCAGTTCATACTACGAGCAGTACTTC. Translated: CASSSYYEQYF.

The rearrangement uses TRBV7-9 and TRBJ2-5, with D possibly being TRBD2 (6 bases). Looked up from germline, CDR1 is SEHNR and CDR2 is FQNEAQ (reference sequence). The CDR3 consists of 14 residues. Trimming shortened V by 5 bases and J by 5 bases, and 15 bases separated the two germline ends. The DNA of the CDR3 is TGTGCCAGCAGCCCAACGGGGAGGAGGGAGACCCAGTACTTC. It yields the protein CASSPTGRRETQYF.

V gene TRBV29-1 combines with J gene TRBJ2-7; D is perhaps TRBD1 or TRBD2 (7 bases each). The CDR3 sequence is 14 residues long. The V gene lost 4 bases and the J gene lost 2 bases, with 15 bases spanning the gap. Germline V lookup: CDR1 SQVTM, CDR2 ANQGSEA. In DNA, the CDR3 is TGCAGCGTTGCAGGGGGAGGGTTGACCTACGAGCAGTACTTC. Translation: CSVAGGGLTYEQYF.

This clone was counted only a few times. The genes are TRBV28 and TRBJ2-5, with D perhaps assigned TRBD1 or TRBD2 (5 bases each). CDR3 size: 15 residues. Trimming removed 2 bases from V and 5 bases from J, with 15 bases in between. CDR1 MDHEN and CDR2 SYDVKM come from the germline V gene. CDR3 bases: TGTGCCAGCAGTTTACCCGTGGGGGTGTCGGAGACCCAGTACTTC. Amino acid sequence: CASSLPVGVSETQYF.

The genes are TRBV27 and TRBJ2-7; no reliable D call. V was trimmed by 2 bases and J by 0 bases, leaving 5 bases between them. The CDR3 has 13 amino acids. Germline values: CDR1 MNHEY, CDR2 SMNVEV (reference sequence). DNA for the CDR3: TGTGCCAGCAGTTTAGGTATCTCCTACGAGCAGTACTTC. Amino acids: CASSLGISYEQYF.

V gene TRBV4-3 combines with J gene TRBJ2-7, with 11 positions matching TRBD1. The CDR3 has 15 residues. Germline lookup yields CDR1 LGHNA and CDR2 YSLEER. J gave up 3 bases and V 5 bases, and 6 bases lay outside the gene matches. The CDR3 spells CASSNGQGAGYEQYF. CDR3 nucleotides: TGCGCCAGCAGCAATGGACAGGGGGCCGGCTACGAGCAGTACTTC.

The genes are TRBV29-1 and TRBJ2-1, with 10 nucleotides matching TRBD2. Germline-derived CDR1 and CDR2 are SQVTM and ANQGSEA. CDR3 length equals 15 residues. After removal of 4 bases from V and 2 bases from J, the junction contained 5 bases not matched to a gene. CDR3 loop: CSVVKLAGAYNEQFF. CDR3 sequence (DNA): TGCAGCGTTGTCAAGCTAGCGGGAGCCTACAATGAGCAGTTCTTC.

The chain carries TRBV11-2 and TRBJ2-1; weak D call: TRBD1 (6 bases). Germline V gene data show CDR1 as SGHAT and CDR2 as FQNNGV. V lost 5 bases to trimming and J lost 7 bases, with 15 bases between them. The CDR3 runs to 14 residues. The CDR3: CASSLVGAHNEQFF. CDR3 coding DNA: TGTGCCAGCAGCCTCGTGGGGGCGCATAATGAGCAGTTCTTC. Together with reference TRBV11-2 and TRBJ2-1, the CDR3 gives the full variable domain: EAGVAQSPRYKIIEKRQSVAFWCNPISGHATLYWYQQILGQGPKLLIQFQNNGVVDDSQLPKDRFSAERLKGVDSTLKIQPAKLEDSAVYLCASSLVGAHNEQFFGPGTRLTVL.